This T cell receptor beta chain derives from a study of blood T cell repertoires in COVID-19. Using immunoSEQ multiplex PCR, the repertoire was profiled, and TCRdb retains in-frame clones only, with some absent. The data contain approximately 85,000 clones, about 85% of them singletons. V was shortened by 0 bases and J by 2 bases, with 8 bases between the two germline ends. Germline V CDR1 and CDR2: KGHSY, FQNENV. This CDR3 comprises 15 residues. The material sequenced was peripheral blood. The chain uses TRBV16 and TRBJ1-3; D gene uncertain. This TCR derives from an older woman with active or convalescent COVID-19. CDR3 nucleotides: TGTGCCAGCAGCCAATCACCCGCGGCTGGAAACACCATATATTTT. Encoded protein: CASSQSPAAGNTIYF.